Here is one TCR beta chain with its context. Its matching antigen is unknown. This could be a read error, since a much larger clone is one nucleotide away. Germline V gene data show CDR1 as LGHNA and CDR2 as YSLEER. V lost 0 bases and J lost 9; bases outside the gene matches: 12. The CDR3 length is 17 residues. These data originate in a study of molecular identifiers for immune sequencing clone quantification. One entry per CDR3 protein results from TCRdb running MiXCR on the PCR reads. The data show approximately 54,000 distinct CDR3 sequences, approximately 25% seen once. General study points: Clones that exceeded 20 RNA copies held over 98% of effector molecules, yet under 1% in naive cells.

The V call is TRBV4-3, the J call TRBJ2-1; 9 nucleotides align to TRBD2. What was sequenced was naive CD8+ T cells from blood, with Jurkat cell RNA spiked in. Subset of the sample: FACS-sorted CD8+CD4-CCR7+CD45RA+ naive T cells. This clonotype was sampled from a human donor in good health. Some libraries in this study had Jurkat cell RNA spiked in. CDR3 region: CASSQDWCGRAATEQFF. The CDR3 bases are TGCGCCAGCAGCCAAGATTGGTGCGGGAGGGCGGCAACTGAGCAGTTCTTC.